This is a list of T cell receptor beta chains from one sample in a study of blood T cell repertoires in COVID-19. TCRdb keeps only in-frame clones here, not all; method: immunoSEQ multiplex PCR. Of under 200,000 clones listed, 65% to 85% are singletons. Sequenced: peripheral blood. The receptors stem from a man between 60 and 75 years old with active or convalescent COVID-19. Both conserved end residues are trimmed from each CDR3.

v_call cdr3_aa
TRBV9 ASSERLVNEQF
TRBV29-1 SAGGAGSSYEQY
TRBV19 ASRIGQGTEAF
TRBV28 ASSGPPNEQF
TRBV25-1 ASSTKEQGVANTIY
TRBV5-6 ASSVPGGDTQY
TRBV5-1 ASSLFPRGRRYVPQH
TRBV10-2 ASSEPPLRTRTFSTDTQY
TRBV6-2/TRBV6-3 ASSYSWEGSTYEQY
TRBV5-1 ASSFTSPGTQY
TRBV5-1 ASSTTTGRNEQY
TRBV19 ASKPELAGTDTQY
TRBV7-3 ASSFGGLGEQY
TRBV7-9 ASSFGSGTDTQY
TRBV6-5 ASNTGAANTGELF
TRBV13 ASSPGLAGVEGETQY
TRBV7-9 ASSLEVPSGNSPLH
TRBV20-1 SASWVRDYVNNEQF
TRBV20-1 SAQGADGYT
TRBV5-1 ASTDPGHRGRGNTEAF
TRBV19 ASIGLNTGELF
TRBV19 ASSTQTGSAYNEQF
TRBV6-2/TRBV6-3 ASSSTGTRRETQY
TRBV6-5 ATPGGWGNQPQH
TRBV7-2 ASSLAQGILEQY
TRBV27 ASRATGFTYEQY
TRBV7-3 ASSLGQTIDTQY
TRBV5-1 ASSRGQGSFNGYT
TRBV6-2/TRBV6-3 ASSYPGQGRETQY
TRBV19 ASRVGPIGGELF
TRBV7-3 ASSLGTSGRNEQY
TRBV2 ASLATLVYQETQY
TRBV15 ATSRGRGDHNEQF
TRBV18 ANSPGRGKTEAF
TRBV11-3 ASSPGLAGSNEQF
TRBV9 ASSAQGAGGYT
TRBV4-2 ASSHLWEDPPEQY
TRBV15 ATSRDRSGANSPLH
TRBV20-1 SASTGLESLEQY
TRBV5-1 ASGLAGASEQF
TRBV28 ASSWLAGGPQY
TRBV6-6 ASSRRGGVNEQY
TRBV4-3 ASSQEGRNYGYT
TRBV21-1 ASSKERLRDRATYEQY
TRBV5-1 ASSWGQGYNTGELF
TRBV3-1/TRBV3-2 ASSLGLAVSSYNEQF
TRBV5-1 ASSWGWTEGYEQY
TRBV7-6 ASRETSGKGEQF
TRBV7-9 ASSKQGGGTGELF
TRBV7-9 ATSKRESTDTQY
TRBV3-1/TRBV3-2 ASSQDGTRVNEQF
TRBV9 ASSGTSYTDTQY
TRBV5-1 ASSLGVTYGYT
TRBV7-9 ASAVGQGTWYGYT
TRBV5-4 ASSWAGTGELF
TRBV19 ASSGTGGNEQY
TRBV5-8 ASSLIYNIYEQY
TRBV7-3 ASSLTGLYTDTQY